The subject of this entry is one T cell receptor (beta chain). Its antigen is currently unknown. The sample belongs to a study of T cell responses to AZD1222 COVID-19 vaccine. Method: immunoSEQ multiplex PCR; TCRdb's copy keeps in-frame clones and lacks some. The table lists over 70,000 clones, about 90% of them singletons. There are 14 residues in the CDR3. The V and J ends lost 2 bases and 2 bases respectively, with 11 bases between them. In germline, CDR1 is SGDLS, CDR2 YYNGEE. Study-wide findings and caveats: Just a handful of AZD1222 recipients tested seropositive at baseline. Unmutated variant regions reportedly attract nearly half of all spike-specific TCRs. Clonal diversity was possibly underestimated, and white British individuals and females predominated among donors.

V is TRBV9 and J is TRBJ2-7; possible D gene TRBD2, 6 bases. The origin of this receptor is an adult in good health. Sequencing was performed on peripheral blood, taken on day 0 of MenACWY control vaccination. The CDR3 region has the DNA TGTGCCAGCAGCGTCCTATCGGGGGCCTACGAGCAGTACTTC. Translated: CASSVLSGAYEQYF.